This T cell receptor (beta chain) was sequenced for a study of blood T cell repertoires in COVID-19. Study background: COVID-19 samples from acute and convalescent phases originated in the United States, Italy and Spain.

From germline, CDR1 is LGHDT and CDR2 YNNKEL (reference sequence). V was clipped by 4 bases and J by 7 bases; unmatched bases: 2. This CDR3 is 12 amino acids long. Sequencing used immunoSEQ multiplex PCR; TCRdb keeps in-frame clones, though not all of them. The sample holds 160,000 or so clones, about 90% seen once. Sequenced material: peripheral blood. This clonotype was sampled from a woman aged 70-85 years with acute or convalescent COVID-19. The chain links TRBV3-1 (or the pseudogene TRBV3-2) to TRBJ1-1; 8 bases agree with TRBD1. The DNA of the CDR3 is TGTGCCAGCAGCCTGACAGGGGTTGAAGCTTTCTTT. Translating it yields CASSLTGVEAFF.